These 23 T cell receptor beta chains originate from one sample sequenced in a study of blood T cells in healthy people across ages. A sample-barcoded 5' primer and a J-beta primer mix were used in a second PCR of about 7 to 12 cycles. TCRdb recomputed calls from the 5' RACE reads with MiXCR, one row per CDR3 protein. The sample lists over a million distinct CDR3 sequences, 35% to 55% seen once, with under 20% in the top ten. Specimen: blood. Receptor source: a woman in her sixties in good health.

The J gene is TRBJ1-2, the V gene TRBV3-1; no clear D gene. The CDR3 consists of 14 residues. Trimming cost V 3 bases and J 3 bases, with 11 bases left between them. The germline gives CDR1 LGHDT, CDR2 YNNKEL (reference sequence). CDR3 protein: CASSQRSGDYGYTF. The CDR3 DNA is TGTGCCAGCAGCCAGAGGTCGGGTGACTATGGCTACACCTTC.

Here the CDR3 DNA reads TGTGCCAGCAGGGACACGATTCTCTTTGATACGCAGTATTTT. Protein: CASRDTILFDTQYF. The J gene is TRBJ2-3, the V gene TRBV6-1; perhaps TRBD1 as D (5 bases). This CDR3 region has 14 residues. Trimming removed 6 bases at V and 6 bases at J, with 16 bases between. From germline, CDR1 is MNHNS and CDR2 SASEGT.

The chain recombines TRBV5-6 with TRBJ2-5; D gene unclear. Trimming removed 3 bases at V and 5 bases at J, with 17 bases between. Looked up from germline, CDR1 is SGHDT and CDR2 is YYEEEE. The CDR3 totals 15 residues. The CDR3, as DNA: TGTGCCAGCAGCTCGAGACCGGATCTCTCGGAGACCCAGTACTTC. Translated: CASSSRPDLSETQYF.

The CDR3 bases are TGTGCCATCAGTGAGGGTACCTACGAGCAGTACTTC. It yields the protein CAISEGTYEQYF. The chain combines TRBV10-3 with TRBJ2-7; D remains ambiguous. In germline, CDR1 is ENHRY, CDR2 SYGVKD. The CDR3 length is 12 residues. Trimming removed 2 bases from V and 2 bases from J, with 4 bases in between.

The V and J genes are TRBV2 and TRBJ2-7; no firm D call. In germline, CDR1 is SNHLY, CDR2 FYNNEI. The CDR3 runs 16 residues. The V and J ends lost 4 bases and 3 bases respectively, with 19 bases between them. This CDR3 is CASSGQMVAAIYEQYF. The CDR3 bases are TGTGCCAGCAGTGGCCAGATGGTAGCAGCCATCTACGAGCAGTACTTC.

This clonotype was counted a few times. The genes are TRBV18 and TRBJ2-7; no reliable D call. Germline V lookup: CDR1 KGHSH, CDR2 LQKENI. This CDR3 is 15 amino acids long. Trimming pared 2 bases from V and 3 bases from J, leaving 14 bases between. In DNA form, the CDR3 reads TGTGCCAGCTCACCAGTTGGGGTCCCATACTACGAGCAGTACTTC. Translation: CASSPVGVPYYEQYF.

This clonotype has more than one count but fewer than ten. The gene calls are TRBV14 and TRBJ2-5, with D perhaps TRBD2 (5 bases). CDR1 is SGHDN, CDR2 FVKESK, per germline. CDR3 length: 13 amino acids. V was clipped by 0 bases and J by 11 bases, with 13 bases between them. The CDR3 DNA follows: TGTGCCAGCAGCCAAGAATGGGCTTGGGAGCAGTACTTC. It specifies CASSQEWAWEQYF.

The chain employs TRBV15 and TRBJ2-1; the match to TRBD2 covers 7 bases. CDR3 length: 14 amino acids. The germline CDR1 and CDR2 sequences are LNHNV and YYDKDF (reference sequence). With V trimmed by 3 bases and J by 9 bases, 8 bases remained unmatched. The CDR3 DNA reads TGTGCCACCAGCAGCGATAGCGGGCTTCCTGAGCAGTTCTTC. Its translation is CATSSDSGLPEQFF.

The chain joins TRBV29-1 to TRBJ2-5, with D tentatively TRBD2 (6 bases). The V gene lost 7 bases and the J gene lost 3 bases, with 12 bases spanning the gap. Germline CDR1 and CDR2: SQVTM and ANQGSEA. The CDR3 has 12 amino acids. CDR3 loop: CSARRAEETQYF. CDR3 in DNA: TGCAGCGCCCGGAGGGCCGAAGAGACCCAGTACTTC.

J is TRBJ2-5 and V is TRBV27, with D possibly matching TRBD2 (6 bases). V was shortened by 2 bases and J by 5 bases, with 18 bases between the two germline ends. This CDR3 comprises 16 residues. Per germline, CDR1 MNHEY and CDR2 SMNVEV (reference sequence). CDR3 sequence reads: CASSLKKAGEGETQYF. The CDR3 coding sequence is TGTGCCAGCAGTTTAAAGAAAGCGGGCGAGGGGGAGACCCAGTACTTC.

The chain has TRBV12-3 or TRBV12-4 and TRBJ1-2; possible D gene TRBD1, 5 bases. V was clipped by 6 bases and J by 4 bases, with 15 bases between them. The CDR3 spans 14 residues. CDR3 loop: CASRAGASGYGYTF. CDR3 DNA: TGTGCCAGCAGGGCCGGGGCGTCAGGCTATGGCTACACCTTC.

The chain carries TRBV12-3 or TRBV12-4 and TRBJ1-5; TRBD1 matches 11 bases. The junction had 8 bases not matched to a gene; V was cut back by 6 bases and J by 7 bases. The length of the CDR3 is 15 residues. In nucleotides, the CDR3 is TGTGCCAGCAGCCCGGACAGGGGGCAATGGCAGCCCCAGCATTTT. Its protein product is CASSPDRGQWQPQHF.

The V and J genes are TRBV7-3 and TRBJ2-4; D perhaps matches TRBD2 (5 bases). The CDR3 covers 13 residues. V was cut by 2 bases and J by 9 bases, with 11 bases left in between. Germline CDR1 reads SGHTA; CDR2 reads FQGTGA. In DNA form, the CDR3 reads TGTGCCAGCAGCTTAGGCCAGGCGGGCATTCAGTACTTC. Its translation: CASSLGQAGIQYF.

The chain recombines TRBV7-9 with TRBJ2-1, with TRBD2 matching over 11 bases. Unmatched junction bases numbered 16, after V lost 4 bases and J lost 5 bases. Per the germline V gene, CDR1 is SEHNR and CDR2 is FQNEAQ (reference sequence). This CDR3 region has 19 residues. CDR3 DNA: TGTGCCAGCAGCTCGCCGGGACTAGCGGTCGGGAGACCTGACAATGAGCAGTTCTTC. This encodes CASSSPGLAVGRPDNEQFF.

Concerning this clonotype itself: The junction differs from germline at one of its ends, possibly a read error. The V call is TRBV5-6, the J call TRBJ2-3; 8 nucleotides align to TRBD1. The CDR3 totals 18 residues. The germline CDR1 and CDR2 sequences are SGHDT and YYEEEE. The CDR3 region is CTSSQGQGVFSGTDTQYF. CDR3 nucleotide sequence: TGTACCAGCAGCCAAGGACAGGGAGTCTTTTCGGGCACAGATACGCAGTATTTT.

This rearrangement joins TRBV28 to TRBJ1-5, with TRBD1 identical over 7 bases. CDR1 is MDHEN and CDR2 is SYDVKM in the germline V gene. CDR3 length: 14 residues. The V gene end was trimmed by 5 bases and the J gene end by 0 bases; junction bases not matched to a gene: 1. The CDR3, as DNA: TGTGCCAGCAGTCACAGGGGTAGCAATCAGCCCCAGCATTTT. It encodes CASSHRGSNQPQHF.

This clonotype was detected a few times. The chain is built from TRBV27 and TRBJ2-7; 7 nucleotides align to TRBD1. Trimming took 5 bases from V and 5 from J; bases not matched to a gene: 6. Germline lookup yields CDR1 MNHEY and CDR2 SMNVEV (reference sequence). The CDR3 consists of 13 residues. CDR3 sequence reads: CASSPTGSHEQYF. The DNA for the CDR3 is TGTGCCAGCAGTCCGACAGGGAGCCACGAGCAGTACTTC.

This clonotype has more than one count but fewer than ten. This chain joins TRBV2 and TRBJ2-4; possibly TRBD2 for D (7 bases). The CDR3 totals 12 residues. In germline, CDR1 is SNHLY, CDR2 FYNNEI. Trimming took 11 bases from V and 5 from J, leaving 13 bases between them. The CDR3 region has the DNA TGTGCCGCCTCGGGGGGCGAAAACATTCAGTACTTC. The encoded protein is CAASGGENIQYF.

This clonotype has just one count. This sequence joins TRBV21-1 and TRBJ1-4; whether TRBD1, the table's D call, matches the DNA was not checked. TRBV21-1 is a pseudogene locus. CDR3 length: 15 residues. The CDR3 loop is CASSKSQGRDEKLFF. The CDR3 nucleotides read TGTGCCAGCAGCAAAAGTCAGGGAAGGGATGAAAAACTGTTTTTT.

The V and J genes are TRBV28 and TRBJ2-1; maybe TRBD1 (5 bases). Germline V lookup: CDR1 MDHEN, CDR2 SYDVKM. This CDR3 comprises 15 residues. V was cut by 6 bases and J by 3 bases, with 15 bases left in between. The CDR3 nucleotides are TGTGCCAGCAGCAGGGATCAGGGCTACTACAATGAGCAGTTCTTC. Translation: CASSRDQGYYNEQFF.

The chain joins TRBV20-1 to TRBJ2-7; TRBD2 aligns across 10 bases. The V gene's germline CDR1 is DFQATT and CDR2 SNEGSKA (reference sequence). The CDR3 is made up of 14 amino acids. V dropped 2 bases and J dropped 5; count of bases not matched to a gene: 6. CDR3 residues: CSARRTSGINEQYF. In DNA, the CDR3 is TGCAGTGCTAGAAGAACTAGCGGGATAAACGAGCAGTACTTC.

The genes are TRBV14 and TRBJ2-1; D gene uncertain. The CDR3 has 13 amino acids. Trimming removed 0 bases at V and 9 bases at J, with 9 bases between. Germline CDR1 reads SGHDN; CDR2 reads FVKESK. CDR3 DNA: TGTGCCAGCAGCCAAGATTTAATGGGTGAGCAGTTCTTC. Translating gives CASSQDLMGEQFF.

This clonotype has just a few counts. For the CDR3, the DNA is TGCGCCAGCAGCTTGGTTGGGACAGGGACGAACTATGGCTACACCTTC. Its translation is CASSLVGTGTNYGYTF. The chain links TRBV5-1 to TRBJ1-2; 9 nucleotides agree with TRBD1. The CDR3 loop spans 16 amino acids. V lost 0 bases to trimming and J lost 2 bases; unmatched junction nucleotides: 5. CDR1 is SGHRS and CDR2 is YFSETQ in the germline V gene. Based on the CDR3 plus reference TRBV5-1 and TRBJ1-2, the full variable domain is KAGVTQTPRYLIKTRGQQVTLSCSPISGHRSVSWYQQTPGQGLQFLFEYFSETQRNKGNFPGRFSGRQFSNSRSEMNVSTLELGDSALYLCASSLVGTGTNYGYTFGSGTRLTVV.